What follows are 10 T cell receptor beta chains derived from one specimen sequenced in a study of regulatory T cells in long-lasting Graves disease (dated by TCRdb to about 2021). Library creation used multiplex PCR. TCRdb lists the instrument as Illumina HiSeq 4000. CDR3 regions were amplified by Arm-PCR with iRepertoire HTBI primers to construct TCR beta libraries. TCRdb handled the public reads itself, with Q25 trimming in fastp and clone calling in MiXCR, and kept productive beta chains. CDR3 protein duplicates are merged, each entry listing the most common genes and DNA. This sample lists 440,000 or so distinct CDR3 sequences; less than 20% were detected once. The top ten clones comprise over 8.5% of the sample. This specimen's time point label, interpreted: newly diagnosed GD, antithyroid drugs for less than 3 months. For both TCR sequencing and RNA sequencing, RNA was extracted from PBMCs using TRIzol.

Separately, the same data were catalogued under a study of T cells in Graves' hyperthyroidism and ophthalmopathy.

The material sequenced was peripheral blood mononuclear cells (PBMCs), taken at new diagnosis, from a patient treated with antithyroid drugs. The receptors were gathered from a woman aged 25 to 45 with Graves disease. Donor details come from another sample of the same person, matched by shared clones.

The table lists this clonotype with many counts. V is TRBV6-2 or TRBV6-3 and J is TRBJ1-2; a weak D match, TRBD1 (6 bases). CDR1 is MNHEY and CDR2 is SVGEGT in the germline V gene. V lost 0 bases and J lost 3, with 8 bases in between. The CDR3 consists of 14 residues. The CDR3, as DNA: TGTGCCAGCAGTTACTCGGCAGGGGACTATGGCTACACCTTC. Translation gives CASSYSAGDYGYTF.

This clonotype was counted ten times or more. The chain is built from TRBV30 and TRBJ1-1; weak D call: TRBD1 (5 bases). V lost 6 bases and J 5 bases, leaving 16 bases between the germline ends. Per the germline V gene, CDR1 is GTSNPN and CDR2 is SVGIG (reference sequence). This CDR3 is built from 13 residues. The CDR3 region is CACLRRRVTEAFF. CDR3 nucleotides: TGTGCCTGCCTGCGGCGCAGGGTGACTGAAGCTTTCTTT.

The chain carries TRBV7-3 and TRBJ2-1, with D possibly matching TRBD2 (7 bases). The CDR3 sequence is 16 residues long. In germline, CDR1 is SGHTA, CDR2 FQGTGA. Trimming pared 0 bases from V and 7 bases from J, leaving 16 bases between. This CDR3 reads CASSLTRGTISNEQFF. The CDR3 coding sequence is TGTGCCAGCAGCTTAACGAGGGGGACTATTTCGAATGAGCAGTTCTTC.

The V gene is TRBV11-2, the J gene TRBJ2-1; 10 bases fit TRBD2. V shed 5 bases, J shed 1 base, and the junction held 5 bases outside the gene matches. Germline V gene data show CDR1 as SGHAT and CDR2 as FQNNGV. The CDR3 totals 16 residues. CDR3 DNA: TGTGCCAGCAGCCCATCTAGCGGGAGTTCCTACAATGAGCAGTTCTTC. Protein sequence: CASSPSSGSSYNEQFF.

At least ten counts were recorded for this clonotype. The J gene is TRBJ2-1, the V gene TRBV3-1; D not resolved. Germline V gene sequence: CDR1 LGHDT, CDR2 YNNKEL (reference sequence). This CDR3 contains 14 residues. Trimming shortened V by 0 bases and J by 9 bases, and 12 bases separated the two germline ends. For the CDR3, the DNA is TGTGCCAGCAGCCAAGAATCCACTTGGGGTGAGCAGTTCTTC. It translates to CASSQESTWGEQFF.

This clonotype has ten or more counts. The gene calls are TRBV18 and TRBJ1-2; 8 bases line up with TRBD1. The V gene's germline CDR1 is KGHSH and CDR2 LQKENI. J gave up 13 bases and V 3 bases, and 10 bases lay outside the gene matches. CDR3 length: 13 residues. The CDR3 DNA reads TGTGCCAGCTCACCGGGACAGGACATATCAGGCACCTTC. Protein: CASSPGQDISGTF.

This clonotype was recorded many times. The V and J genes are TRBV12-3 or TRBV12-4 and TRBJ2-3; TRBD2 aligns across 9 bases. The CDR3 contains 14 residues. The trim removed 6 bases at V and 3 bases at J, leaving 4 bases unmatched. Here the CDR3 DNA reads TGTGCCAGCAGCAATAGCGGGAGAACAGATACGCAGTATTTT. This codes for CASSNSGRTDTQYF.

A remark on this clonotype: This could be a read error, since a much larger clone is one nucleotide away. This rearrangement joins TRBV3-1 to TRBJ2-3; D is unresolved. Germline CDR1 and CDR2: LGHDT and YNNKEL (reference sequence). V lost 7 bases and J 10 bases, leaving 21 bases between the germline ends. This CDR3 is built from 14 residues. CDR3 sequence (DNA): TGTGCCAGCAACCCCACCGACCCCTTAACTTCGCAGTATTTT. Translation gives CASNPTDPLTSQYF.

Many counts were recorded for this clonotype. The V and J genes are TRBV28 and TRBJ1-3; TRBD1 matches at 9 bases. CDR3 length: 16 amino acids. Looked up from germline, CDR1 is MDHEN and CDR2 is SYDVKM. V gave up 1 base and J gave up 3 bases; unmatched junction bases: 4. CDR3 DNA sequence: TGTGCCAGCAGTTTATCAGGACAGGGGTTTGGAAACACCATATATTTT. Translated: CASSLSGQGFGNTIYF.

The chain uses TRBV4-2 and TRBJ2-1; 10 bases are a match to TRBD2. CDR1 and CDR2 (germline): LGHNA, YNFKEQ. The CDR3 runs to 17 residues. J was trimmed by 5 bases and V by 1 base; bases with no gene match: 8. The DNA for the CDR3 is TGTGCCAGCAGCCAAGTACCTAGCGGGGGTATAAACAATGAGCAGTTCTTC. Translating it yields CASSQVPSGGINNEQFF.